This is a list of T cell receptor beta chains from one sample in a study of T-cell reconstitution after alpha-beta-depleted transplantation in children. TCRdb fed the PCR reads into MiXCR, producing one record per CDR3 protein. The top ten hold about 15% of the sample, which has about 460,000 distinct CDR3 sequences, approximately 10% seen once. The source material was PBMCs, mostly from graft donor cells, sampled 180 days after TCRalphabeta/CD19-depleted stem cell transplant. The receptor source for this set is a female patient aged 2 to 10 who had a stem cell transplant for aplastic anemia, so the T cells may come from the graft donor. CDR3s include the opening cysteine and the closing phenylalanine or tryptophan. The D gene is left open where the match is weak. The size entry is marked missing in some rows and otherwise reads once, few, many or a size class.

v_gene	d_gene	j_gene	abundance	CDR3aa	CDR3nt
TRBV5-1	.	TRBJ2-5	.	CASSAGPPEETQYF	TGCGCCAGCAGCGCGGGCCCCCCGGAGGAGACCCAGTACTTC
TRBV27	TRBD2	TRBJ2-3	many	CASSLSGGAISTDTQYF	TGTGCCAGCAGTCTCTCCGGGGGGGCTATTAGCACAGATACGCAGTATTTT
TRBV6-2/TRBV6-3	TRBD2	TRBJ2-1	few	CASSLKAGGRGEQFF	TGTGCCAGCAGTTTAAAAGCGGGAGGGCGTGGTGAGCAGTTCTTC
TRBV30	.	TRBJ2-5	.	CAWSTARLGFQETQYF	TGTGCCTGGAGTACCGCCCGATTGGGGTTTCAAGAGACCCAGTACTTC
TRBV29-1	.	TRBJ1-1	many	CSVGEQFLIKDEAFF	TGCAGCGTTGGGGAGCAGTTTCTCATCAAGGATGAAGCTTTCTTT
TRBV7-8	TRBD2	TRBJ2-5	few	CAILGLAGRETQYF	TGTGCCATCCTGGGGCTAGCGGGGAGGGAGACCCAGTACTTC
TRBV12-3/TRBV12-4	.	TRBJ2-1	.	CASSSASVGGHNEQFF	TGTGCCAGCAGCTCCGCCAGTGTAGGGGGACACAATGAGCAGTTCTTC
TRBV4-2	TRBD2	TRBJ2-5	many	CASSPGTSGQETQYF	TGTGCCAGCAGCCCGGGGACTAGCGGCCAAGAGACCCAGTACTTC
TRBV30	.	TRBJ2-4	.	CAWGPGFERGKNIQYF	TGTGCCTGGGGCCCGGGATTCGAGAGAGGCAAAAACATTCAGTACTTC
TRBV27	.	TRBJ2-5	.	CASSLGGTTQYF	TGTGCCAGCAGTTTAGGGGGGACGACCCAGTACTTC
TRBV9	.	TRBJ2-1	.	CASSPLVVGEQFF	TGTGCCAGCAGCCCCCTCGTGGTGGGTGAGCAGTTCTTC
TRBV7-9	.	TRBJ2-3	many	CASSLAQTQYF	TGTGCCAGCAGCTTAGCCCAGACGCAGTATTTT
TRBV29-1	.	TRBJ2-6	.	CSVLMDSGANVLTF	TGCAGCGTTTTAATGGACTCTGGGGCCAACGTCCTGACTTTC
TRBV6-1	TRBD2	TRBJ2-1	many	CASRVAGGYNEQFF	TGTGCCAGCAGAGTAGCGGGAGGGTACAATGAGCAGTTCTTC
TRBV20-1	.	TRBJ1-1	few	CSAPGGQNTEAFF	TGCAGTGCCCCTGGGGGTCAGAACACTGAAGCTTTCTTT
TRBV10-3	.	TRBJ2-7	few	CAISRQFPPYEQYF	TGTGCCATCAGCCGACAGTTCCCCCCCTACGAGCAGTACTTC
TRBV28	TRBD2	TRBJ2-7	few	CASRRGGPYEQYF	TGTGCCAGCAGACGGGGGGGCCCTTACGAGCAGTACTTC
TRBV20-1	TRBD2	TRBJ2-3	few	CSAREIPWASGRGTDTQYF	TGCAGTGCTAGGGAAATTCCCTGGGCTAGCGGGAGGGGCACAGATACGCAGTATTTT
TRBV6-6	TRBD2	TRBJ2-1	.	CASQRGRVDEQFF	TGTGCCAGCCAGCGCGGGAGAGTCGATGAGCAGTTCTTC
TRBV7-2	TRBD1	TRBJ1-3	.	CASSLETGGFGNTIYF	TGTGCCAGCAGCTTAGAGACAGGGGGCTTTGGAAACACCATATATTTT
TRBV4-3	.	TRBJ2-1	.	CASSQQRSGSYNEQFF	TGCGCCAGCAGCCAACAGAGGTCAGGCTCCTACAATGAGCAGTTCTTC
TRBV5-8	.	TRBJ2-4	few	CASSLGYVSIAKNIQYF	TGTGCCAGCAGCTTGGGATACGTATCTATAGCCAAAAACATTCAGTACTTC
TRBV27	.	TRBJ1-4	few	CASNSGRINEKLFF	TGTGCCAGCAATTCGGGACGGATTAATGAAAAACTGTTTTTT
TRBV10-3	TRBD2	TRBJ2-1	many	CAISESERESNNEQFF	TGTGCCATCAGTGAGTCGGAGCGGGAGAGCAACAATGAGCAGTTCTTC
TRBV3-1	.	TRBJ2-5	few	CASSRIVGPAAQYF	TGTGCCAGCAGCCGCATCGTGGGACCCGCGGCCCAGTACTTC
TRBV20-1	.	TRBJ2-7	many	CSAPRTTYEQYF	TGCAGTGCACCCAGAACCACCTACGAGCAGTACTTC
TRBV28	TRBD2	TRBJ2-5	.	CASSRRLAGEETQYF	TGTGCCAGCAGTAGGAGACTAGCGGGAGAAGAGACCCAGTACTTC
TRBV15	.	TRBJ2-5	many	CATSRDPVGKETQYF	TGTGCCACCAGCAGAGATCCTGTCGGGAAAGAGACCCAGTACTTC
TRBV24-1	TRBD1	TRBJ1-5	few	CATSDGQGDQPQHF	TGTGCCACCAGTGATGGACAGGGGGATCAGCCCCAGCATTTT
TRBV18	.	TRBJ1-2	few	CASSPPGRGYGYTF	TGTGCCAGCTCACCACCGGGACGGGGTTATGGCTACACCTTC
TRBV7-8	.	TRBJ1-1	.	CASSLGGKGGRVDTEAFF	TGTGCCAGCAGCTTAGGTGGCAAGGGAGGAAGGGTTGACACTGAAGCTTTCTTT
TRBV4-1	.	TRBJ2-1	few	CASSQETSLYNEQFF	TGCGCCAGCAGCCAAGAGACTAGTCTCTACAATGAGCAGTTCTTC
TRBV30	.	TRBJ2-1	.	CAWALSYNEQFF	TGTGCCTGGGCACTATCTTACAATGAGCAGTTCTTC
TRBV3-1	TRBD1	TRBJ2-1	few	CASSPGGQGPLREQFF	TGTGCCAGCAGCCCAGGCGGACAGGGACCTTTGCGTGAGCAGTTCTTC
TRBV11-3	TRBD2	TRBJ2-1	.	CASSLAGGLIREEQFF	TGTGCCAGCAGCTTAGCGGGAGGCCTTATACGCGAAGAGCAGTTCTTC
TRBV6-2/TRBV6-3	TRBD2	TRBJ2-1	.	CASSYSPREGPKFF	TGTGCCAGCAGTTACTCACCACGGGAGGGCCCGAAGTTCTTC
TRBV7-2	TRBD2	TRBJ2-2	few	CASSLALLAGYTTNTGELFF	TGTGCCAGCAGCTTAGCGCTTCTAGCGGGCTACACTACGAACACCGGGGAGCTGTTTTTT
TRBV6-5	.	TRBJ2-1	few	CASSSTALGADHNEQFF	TGTGCCAGCAGTTCGACGGCGCTGGGGGCGGACCACAATGAGCAGTTCTTC
TRBV7-9	.	TRBJ2-7	few	CASGYAYEQYF	TGTGCCAGCGGGTACGCCTACGAGCAGTACTTC
TRBV7-2	TRBD1	TRBJ2-7	few	CASSYTGAEQYF	TGTGCCAGCAGCTATACAGGGGCCGAGCAGTACTTC
TRBV20-1	.	TRBJ1-5	.	CSARWDGNQPQHF	TGCAGTGCTAGATGGGACGGGAATCAGCCCCAGCATTTT
TRBV5-6	TRBD2	TRBJ2-3	.	CASSLAGGRTTDTQYF	TGTGCCAGCAGCTTGGCCGGCGGGAGGACTACAGATACGCAGTATTTT
TRBV11-2	.	TRBJ2-3	few	CASSLETPRGTDTQYF	TGTGCCAGCAGCTTAGAAACCCCGAGGGGCACAGATACGCAGTATTTT
TRBV20-1	TRBD2	TRBJ2-1	few	CSASRVAGGGEQFF	TGCAGTGCTAGTAGGGTAGCGGGAGGTGGTGAGCAGTTCTTC
TRBV6-5	.	TRBJ2-7	many	CASSYSYSLYEQYF	TGTGCCAGCAGTTACTCATACAGCCTCTACGAGCAGTACTTC
TRBV7-2	.	TRBJ2-1	.	CASRVALAHEQFF	TGTGCCAGCAGGGTCGCGCTAGCCCATGAGCAGTTCTTC
TRBV10-2	.	TRBJ2-7	few	CASSDRTVLSYEQYF	TGCGCCAGCAGTGATAGGACAGTATTATCCTACGAGCAGTACTTC
TRBV7-2	.	TRBJ2-3	many	CASSLRASTDTQYF	TGTGCCAGCAGCTTAAGGGCTAGCACAGATACGCAGTATTTT
TRBV7-8	.	TRBJ1-4	few	CASSLVNIAGEKLFF	TGTGCCAGCAGCTTAGTAAACATAGCGGGAGAAAAACTGTTTTTT
TRBV2	TRBD1	TRBJ1-2	few	CASSPLYRGNHYGYTF	TGTGCCAGCAGTCCACTTTACAGGGGGAACCACTATGGCTACACCTTC
TRBV20-1	TRBD2	TRBJ2-7	.	CSATPGLAALRVSYEQYF	TGCAGTGCTACACCGGGACTAGCGGCCCTCAGAGTCTCCTACGAGCAGTACTTC
TRBV20-1	TRBD2	TRBJ2-7	many	CSAVGLVYYEQYF	TGCAGTGCCGTGGGACTAGTTTACTACGAGCAGTACTTC
TRBV12-3/TRBV12-4	TRBD2	TRBJ2-1	many	CASSHLAGGPYNEQFF	TGTGCCAGCAGTCACCTAGCGGGAGGGCCCTACAATGAGCAGTTCTTC
TRBV5-5	TRBD1	TRBJ1-1	many	CASSFTTGPTTEAFF	TGTGCCAGCAGCTTCACGACAGGGCCCACCACTGAAGCTTTCTTT
TRBV12-3/TRBV12-4	TRBD2	TRBJ2-7	many	CASSGGLAKAPYEQYF	TGTGCCAGCAGTGGGGGACTAGCGAAGGCCCCCTACGAGCAGTACTTC